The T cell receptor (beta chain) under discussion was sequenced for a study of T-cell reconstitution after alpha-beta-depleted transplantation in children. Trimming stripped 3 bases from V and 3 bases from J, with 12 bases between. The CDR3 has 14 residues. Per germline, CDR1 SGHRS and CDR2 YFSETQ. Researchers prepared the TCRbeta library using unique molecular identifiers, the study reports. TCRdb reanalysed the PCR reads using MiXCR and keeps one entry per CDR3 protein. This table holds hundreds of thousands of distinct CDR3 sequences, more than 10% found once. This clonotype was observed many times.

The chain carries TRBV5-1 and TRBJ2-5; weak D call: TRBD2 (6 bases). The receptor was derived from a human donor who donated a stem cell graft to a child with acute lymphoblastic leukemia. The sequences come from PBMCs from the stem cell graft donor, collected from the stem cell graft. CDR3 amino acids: CASSWGTGEETQYF. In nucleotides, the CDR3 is TGCGCCAGCAGCTGGGGGACTGGGGAAGAGACCCAGTACTTC.